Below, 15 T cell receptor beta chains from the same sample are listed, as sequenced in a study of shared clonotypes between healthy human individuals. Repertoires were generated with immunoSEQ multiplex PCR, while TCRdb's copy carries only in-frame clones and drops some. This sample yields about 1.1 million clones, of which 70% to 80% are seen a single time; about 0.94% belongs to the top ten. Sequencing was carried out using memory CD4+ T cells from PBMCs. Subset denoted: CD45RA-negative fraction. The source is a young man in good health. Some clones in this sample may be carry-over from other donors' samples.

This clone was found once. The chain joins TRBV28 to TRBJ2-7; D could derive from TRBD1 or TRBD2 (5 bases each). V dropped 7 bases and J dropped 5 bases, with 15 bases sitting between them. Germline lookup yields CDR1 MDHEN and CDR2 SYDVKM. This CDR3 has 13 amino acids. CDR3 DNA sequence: TGTGCCAGCACCACTGGGGCGGGTCACGAGCAGTACTTC. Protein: CASTTGAGHEQYF.

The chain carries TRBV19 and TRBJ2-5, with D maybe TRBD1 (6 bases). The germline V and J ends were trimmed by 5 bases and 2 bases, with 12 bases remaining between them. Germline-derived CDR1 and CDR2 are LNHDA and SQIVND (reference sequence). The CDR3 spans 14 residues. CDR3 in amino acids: CASSVQGWQETQYF. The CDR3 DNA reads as TGTGCCAGTAGTGTACAGGGTTGGCAAGAGACCCAGTACTTC. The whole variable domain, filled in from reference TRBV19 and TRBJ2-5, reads DGGITQSPKYLFRKEGQNVTLSCEQNLNHDAMYWYRQDPGQGLRLIYYSQIVNDFQKGDIAEGYSVSREKKESFPLTVTSAQKNPTAFYLCASSVQGWQETQYFGPGTRLLVL.

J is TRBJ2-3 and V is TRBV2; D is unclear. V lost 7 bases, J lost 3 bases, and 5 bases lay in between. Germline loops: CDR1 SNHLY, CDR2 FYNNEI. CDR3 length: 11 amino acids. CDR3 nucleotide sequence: TGTGCCAGCACTGCTACAGATACGCAGTATTTT. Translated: CASTATDTQYF.

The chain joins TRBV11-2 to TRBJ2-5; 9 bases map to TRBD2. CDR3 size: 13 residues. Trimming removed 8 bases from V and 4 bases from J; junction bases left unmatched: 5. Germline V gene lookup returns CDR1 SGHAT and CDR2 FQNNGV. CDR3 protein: CASGAGGGETQYF. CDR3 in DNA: TGTGCCAGCGGCGCGGGAGGGGGAGAGACCCAGTACTTC.

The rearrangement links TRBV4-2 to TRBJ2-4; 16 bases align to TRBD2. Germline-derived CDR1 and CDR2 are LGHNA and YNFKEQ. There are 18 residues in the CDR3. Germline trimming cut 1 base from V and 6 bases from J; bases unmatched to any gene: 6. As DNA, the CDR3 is TGTGCCAGCAGCCAAGTGGGACTAGCGGGAGGGGGCTTAAACATTCAGTACTTC. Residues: CASSQVGLAGGGLNIQYF.

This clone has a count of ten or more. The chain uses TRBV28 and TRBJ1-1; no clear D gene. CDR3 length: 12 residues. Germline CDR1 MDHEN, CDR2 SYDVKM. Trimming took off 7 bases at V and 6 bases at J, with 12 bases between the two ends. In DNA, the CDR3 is TGTGCCAGCAAAACGGCCCGGGCTGAAGCTTTCTTT. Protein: CASKTARAEAFF.

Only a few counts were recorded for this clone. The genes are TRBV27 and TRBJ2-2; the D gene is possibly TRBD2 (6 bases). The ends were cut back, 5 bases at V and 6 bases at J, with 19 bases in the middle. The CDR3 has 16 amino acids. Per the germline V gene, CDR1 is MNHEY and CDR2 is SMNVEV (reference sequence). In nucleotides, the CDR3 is TGTGCCAGCAGTGGAACTCAGCGGGCTACCGCCGGGGAGCTGTTTTTT. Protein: CASSGTQRATAGELFF.

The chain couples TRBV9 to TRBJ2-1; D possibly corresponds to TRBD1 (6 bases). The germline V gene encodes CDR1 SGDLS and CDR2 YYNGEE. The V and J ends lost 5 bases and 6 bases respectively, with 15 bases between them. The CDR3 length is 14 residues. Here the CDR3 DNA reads TGTGCCAGCAGTATACAGGGTAGGGCCAATGAGCAGTTCTTC. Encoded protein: CASSIQGRANEQFF.

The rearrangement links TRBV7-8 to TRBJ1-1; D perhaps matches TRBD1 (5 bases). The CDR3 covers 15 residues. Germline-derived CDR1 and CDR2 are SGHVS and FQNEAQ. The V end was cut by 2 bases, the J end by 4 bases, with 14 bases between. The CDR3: CASSLLGVGGTEAFF. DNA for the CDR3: TGTGCCAGCAGCTTATTAGGGGTTGGGGGCACTGAAGCTTTCTTT.

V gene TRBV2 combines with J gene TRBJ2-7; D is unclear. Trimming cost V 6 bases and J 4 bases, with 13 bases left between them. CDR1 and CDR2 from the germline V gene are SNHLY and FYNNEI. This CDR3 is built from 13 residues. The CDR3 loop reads CASRSPGLYEQYF. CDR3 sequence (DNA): TGTGCCAGCAGGAGCCCTGGCCTTTACGAGCAGTACTTC.

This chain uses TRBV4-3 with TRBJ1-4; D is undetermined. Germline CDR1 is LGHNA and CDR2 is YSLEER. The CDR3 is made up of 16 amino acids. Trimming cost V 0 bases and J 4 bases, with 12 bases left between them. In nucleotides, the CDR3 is TGCGCCAGCAGCCAAGAATCGACGGTGTTTAATGAAAAACTGTTTTTT. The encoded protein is CASSQESTVFNEKLFF.

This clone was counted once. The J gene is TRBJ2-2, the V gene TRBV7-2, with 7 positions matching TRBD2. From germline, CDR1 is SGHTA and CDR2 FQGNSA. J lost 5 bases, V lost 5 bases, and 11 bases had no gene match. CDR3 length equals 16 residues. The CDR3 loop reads CASSPSLGRGTGELFF. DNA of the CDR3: TGTGCCAGCAGCCCCTCTCTGGGGCGGGGGACCGGGGAGCTGTTTTTT. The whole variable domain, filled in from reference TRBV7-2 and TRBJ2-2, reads GAGVSQSPSNKVTEKGKDVELRCDPISGHTALYWYRQSLGQGLEFLIYFQGNSAPDKSGLPSDRFSAERTGGSVSTLTIQRTQQEDSAVYLCASSPSLGRGTGELFFGEGSRLTVL.

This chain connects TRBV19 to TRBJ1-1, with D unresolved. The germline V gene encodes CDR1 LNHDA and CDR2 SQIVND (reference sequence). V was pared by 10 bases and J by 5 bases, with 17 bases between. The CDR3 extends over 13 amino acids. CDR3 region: CATGVRVGTEAFF. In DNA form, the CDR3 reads TGTGCCACCGGCGTGCGGGTGGGAACTGAAGCTTTCTTT.

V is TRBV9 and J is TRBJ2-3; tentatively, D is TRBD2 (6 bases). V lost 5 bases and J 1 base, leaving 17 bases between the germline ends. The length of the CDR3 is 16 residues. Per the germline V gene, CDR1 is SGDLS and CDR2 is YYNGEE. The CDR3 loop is CASSPPWEAGTDTQYF. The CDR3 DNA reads TGTGCCAGCAGTCCGCCTTGGGAGGCGGGCACAGATACGCAGTATTTT.

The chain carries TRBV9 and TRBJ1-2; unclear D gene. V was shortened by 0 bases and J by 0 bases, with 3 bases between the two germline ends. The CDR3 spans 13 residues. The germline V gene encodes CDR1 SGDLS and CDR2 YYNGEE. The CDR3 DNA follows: TGTGCCAGCAGCGTAGGAACTAACTATGGCTACACCTTC. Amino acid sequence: CASSVGTNYGYTF.